The source of this TCR beta chain is a study of T cells after yellow fever vaccination. For the study at large: Fractions with few cells were prepared using SMART-Seq v4 Ultra Low Input. Overall study results and limits: The secondary response was weaker but peaked faster, day 5 versus 15. The CD4 compartment and the CD8 compartment contained a small share of clonotypes in common.

This clonotype occurred many times. Its antigen is not known. MiXCR was run by TCRdb on the 5' RACE reads, yielding one entry per CDR3 protein. The profile shows roughly 160,000 distinct CDR3 sequences, around 8.5% of them singletons. The CDR3 loop spans 15 amino acids. The V and J ends lost 1 base and 8 bases respectively, with 12 bases between them. Germline lookup yields CDR1 LGHNA and CDR2 YNFKEQ. This TCR came from a man younger than 35 who received the YFV17D yellow fever vaccine. The sequencing used CD8+ T cells sorted from PBMCs, collected 45 days after the yellow fever booster vaccination. The chain links TRBV4-2 to TRBJ1-6; a possible D gene is TRBD1 (5 bases). DNA for the CDR3: TGTGCCAGCAGCCAAGGGTTCGCGGGGGATTCACCCCTCCACTTT. Translating gives CASSQGFAGDSPLHF.